These T cell receptor beta chains were read from a single sample in a study of Ad26.COV2.S vaccination and SARS-CoV-2 variants. The protocol was immunoSEQ multiplex PCR, while the TCRdb copy is restricted to in-frame clones and leaves out a portion. This table has about 450,000 clones, about 91% appearing once. The material sequenced was peripheral blood, taken in a trial of Ad26.COV2.S vaccine versus placebo. These receptors all come from a person between 18 and 65 years old who received the Ad26.COV2.S COVID-19 vaccine or a placebo. The CDR3 runs from the conserved cysteine through the conserved F or W. A D gene is named only where the DNA matches it firmly. Only some rows state a clone size, as once, few, many or a class for expanded clones.

j_call clone_size d_call v_call cdr3_aa cdr3_nt
TRBJ2-1 NA NA TRBV19 CASSISFVWAPGYNEQFF TGTGCCAGTAGTATCAGTTTCGTTTGGGCCCCGGGGTACAATGAGCAGTTCTTC
TRBJ1-3 NA TRBD1 TRBV7-2 CASSEGAGTGAGNTIYF TGTGCCAGCAGCGAAGGGGCCGGGACAGGGGCTGGAAACACCATATATTTT
TRBJ2-7 NA NA TRBV6-2/TRBV6-3 CASSYSQTGREQYF TGTGCCAGCAGTTACTCCCAAACAGGGCGCGAGCAGTACTTC
TRBJ2-5 NA NA TRBV12-3/TRBV12-4 CASSLGEWQTQYF TGTGCCAGCAGTTTGGGGGAGTGGCAGACCCAGTACTTC
TRBJ1-6 NA NA TRBV6-5 CASSARGRDSPLHF TGTGCCAGCAGCGCCAGGGGCCGGGACTCACCCCTCCACTTT
TRBJ1-6 NA NA TRBV28 CASSFRGRIGPLHF TGTGCCAGCAGTTTTAGGGGCCGGATAGGACCCCTCCACTTT
TRBJ1-1 once NA TRBV7-8 CASAGAVVRNTEAFF TGTGCCAGCGCCGGGGCGGTAGTCAGAAACACTGAAGCTTTCTTT
TRBJ2-5 NA TRBD2 TRBV3-1/TRBV3-2 CASSVSGRAGKTQYF TGTGCCAGCAGCGTCAGCGGGAGGGCCGGTAAGACCCAGTACTTC
TRBJ1-2 NA NA TRBV5-4 CASSLDDDYGYTF TGTGCCAGCAGCTTGGACGACGACTATGGCTACACCTTC
TRBJ2-2 few NA TRBV11-2 CASSLDPDTGELFF TGTGCCAGCAGCTTAGATCCCGACACCGGGGAGCTGTTTTTT
TRBJ1-2 NA NA TRBV28 CASSLRGGSFNYGYTF TGTGCCAGCAGTTTAAGGGGGGGCTCGTTTAACTATGGCTACACCTTC
TRBJ2-2 NA TRBD1 TRBV6-5 CASISGQGAPGELFF TGTGCCAGCATTTCGGGACAGGGGGCGCCCGGGGAGCTGTTTTTT
TRBJ1-5 NA NA TRBV28 CASRRVVTQPQHF TGTGCCAGCAGACGAGTGGTGACGCAGCCCCAGCATTTT
TRBJ2-3 NA NA TRBV4-1 CASSQSGGADTQYF TGCGCCAGCAGCCAATCCGGCGGGGCAGATACGCAGTATTTT
TRBJ1-4 NA NA TRBV5-1 CASRKAGEEEKLFF TGCGCCAGCAGAAAGGCAGGGGAAGAAGAAAAACTGTTTTTT
TRBJ1-5 NA NA TRBV12-3/TRBV12-4 CASSFGGNQPQHF TGTGCCAGCAGTTTTGGGGGGAATCAGCCCCAGCATTTT
TRBJ2-5 NA NA TRBV6-5 CASARYGRETQYF TGTGCCAGCGCCAGGTACGGGAGAGAGACCCAGTACTTC
TRBJ2-5 NA NA TRBV6-5 CASAARPYQETQYF TGTGCCAGTGCGGCCAGGCCGTACCAAGAGACCCAGTACTTC
TRBJ1-1 NA NA TRBV5-8 CASSLDGEGAFF TGTGCCAGCAGCTTGGATGGGGAAGGAGCTTTCTTT
TRBJ1-1 NA NA TRBV5-8 CASSLASGGRGLNTEAFF TGTGCCAGCAGCTTGGCCAGCGGGGGGCGAGGGTTGAACACTGAAGCTTTCTTT
TRBJ2-3 once NA TRBV5-5 CASSFGGTPSTDTQYF TGTGCCAGCAGCTTTGGAGGAACCCCTAGCACAGATACGCAGTATTTT
TRBJ2-5 NA NA TRBV7-9 CASSPGEDQYF TGTGCCAGCAGCCCCGGGGAGGACCAGTACTTC
TRBJ2-3 NA NA TRBV4-2 CASLNPGQDTQYF TGTGCCAGCCTAAACCCGGGGCAAGATACGCAGTATTTT
TRBJ1-1 NA NA TRBV7-9 CASREQGFRNIEAFF TGTGCCAGCAGGGAACAGGGTTTTCGGAACATTGAAGCTTTCTTT
TRBJ2-3 NA NA TRBV28 CASSLSGAVTGDTQYF TGTGCCAGCAGTTTGTCCGGAGCGGTCACGGGAGATACGCAGTATTTT
TRBJ2-1 NA TRBD1 TRBV28 CASSLSGGLNNEQFF TGTGCCAGCAGTTTATCAGGGGGCCTCAACAATGAGCAGTTCTTC
TRBJ1-3 NA NA TRBV19 CASSILRSAGNTIYF TGTGCCAGTAGTATTCTGCGGTCGGCCGGAAACACCATATATTTT
TRBJ1-4 NA NA TRBV5-1 CASSLGRNEKLFF TGCGCCAGCAGCTTGGGACGAAATGAAAAACTGTTTTTT
TRBJ2-1 NA NA TRBV4-3 CASSPRRDDNEQFF TGCGCCAGCAGCCCGAGGCGGGACGACAATGAGCAGTTCTTC
TRBJ2-1 NA NA TRBV11-3 CASSLGSRISYNEQFF TGTGCCAGCAGCTTAGGTTCGAGGATTAGCTACAATGAGCAGTTCTTC
TRBJ2-2 once NA TRBV27 CASWRANTGELFF TGTGCCAGTTGGAGGGCGAACACCGGGGAGCTGTTTTTT
TRBJ2-1 NA NA TRBV11-2 CASSLVVYNEQFF TGTGCCAGCAGCTTAGTGGTATACAATGAGCAGTTCTTC
TRBJ1-5 NA TRBD1 TRBV7-2 CASSLYTGGNQPQHF TGTGCCAGCAGCTTATACACAGGGGGCAATCAGCCCCAGCATTTT